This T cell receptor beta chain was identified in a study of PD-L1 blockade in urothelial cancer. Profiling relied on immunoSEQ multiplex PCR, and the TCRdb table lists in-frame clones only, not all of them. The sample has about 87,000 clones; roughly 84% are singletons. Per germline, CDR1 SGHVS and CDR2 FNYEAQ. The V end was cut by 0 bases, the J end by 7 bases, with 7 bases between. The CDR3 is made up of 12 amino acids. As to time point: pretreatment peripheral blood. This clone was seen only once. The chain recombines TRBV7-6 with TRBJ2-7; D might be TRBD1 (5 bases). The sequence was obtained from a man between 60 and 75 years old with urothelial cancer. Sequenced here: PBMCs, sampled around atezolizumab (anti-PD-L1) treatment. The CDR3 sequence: CASSLAAGEQYF. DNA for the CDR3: TGTGCCAGCAGCTTAGCGGCAGGGGAGCAGTACTTC. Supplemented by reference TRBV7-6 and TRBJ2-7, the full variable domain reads GAGVSQSPRYKVTKRGQDVALRCDPISGHVSLYWYRQALGQGPEFLTYFNYEAQQDKSGLPNDRFSAERPEGSISTLTIQRTEQRDSAMYRCASSLAAGEQYFGPGTRLTVT.